This T cell receptor beta chain stems from a study of neurological immune-mediated disorders. This clonotype was recorded at least ten times. As yet, its antigen is unknown. Germline is not matched at one junction end, which may reflect a read error. Points from the study as a whole: HTLV-1-associated myelopathy had the most TCR clonal expansion, whereas multiple sclerosis had the least (lower than in healthy controls).

In TCRdb, the 5' RACE reads were re-called with MiXCR into one record per CDR3 protein. The table lists about 74,000 distinct CDR3 sequences, roughly 5.6% of them singletons. This CDR3 spans 14 amino acids. Per germline, CDR1 DFQATT and CDR2 SNEGSKA (reference sequence). The origin of this receptor is a man between 18 and 29 years old with multiple sclerosis. The chain joins TRBV20-1 to TRBJ1-1; D gene unclear. Sample: PBMCs. Here the CDR3 reads CSARDLAEGTEAFF. CDR3 bases: TGCAGTGCTCGAGACCTTGCGGAGGGCACTGAAGCTTTCTTT.